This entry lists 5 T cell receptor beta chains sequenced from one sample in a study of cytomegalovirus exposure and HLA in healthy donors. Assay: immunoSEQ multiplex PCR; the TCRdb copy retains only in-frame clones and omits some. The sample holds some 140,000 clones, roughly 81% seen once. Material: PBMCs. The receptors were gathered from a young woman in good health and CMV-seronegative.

The CDR3 DNA reads as TGTGCCATCAGTATTATGGACAGTGCCCCTAACTATGGGGCCAACGTCCTGACTTTC. It is translated as CAISIMDSAPNYGANVLTF. The chain has TRBV10-3 and TRBJ2-6, with D maybe TRBD1 (6 bases). Per germline, CDR1 ENHRY and CDR2 SYGVKD. The CDR3 contains 19 residues. Between the trimmed V and J ends, which lost 5 bases and 3 bases, there was a span of 23 bases.

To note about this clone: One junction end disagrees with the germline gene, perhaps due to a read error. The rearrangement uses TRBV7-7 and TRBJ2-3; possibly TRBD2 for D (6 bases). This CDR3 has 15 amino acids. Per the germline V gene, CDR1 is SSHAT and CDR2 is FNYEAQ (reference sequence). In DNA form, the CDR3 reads TGTGCTAGCAGCTTGGCCGGCCCAGGAGGGTATACGCAGTATTTT. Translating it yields CASSLAGPGGYTQYF.

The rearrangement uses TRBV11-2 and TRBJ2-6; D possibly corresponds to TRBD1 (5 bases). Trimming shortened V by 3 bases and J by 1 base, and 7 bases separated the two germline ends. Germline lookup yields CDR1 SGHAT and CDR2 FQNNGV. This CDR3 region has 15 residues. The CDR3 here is CASSLDISGANVLTF. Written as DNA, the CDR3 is TGTGCCAGCAGCTTGGACATTTCTGGGGCCAACGTCCTGACTTTC.

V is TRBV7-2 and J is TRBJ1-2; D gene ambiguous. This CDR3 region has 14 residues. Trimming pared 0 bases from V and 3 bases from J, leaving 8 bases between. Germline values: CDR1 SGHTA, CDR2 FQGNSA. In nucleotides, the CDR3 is TGTGCCAGCAGCTTAGCGCGGGCGGACTATGGCTACACCTTC. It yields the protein CASSLARADYGYTF.

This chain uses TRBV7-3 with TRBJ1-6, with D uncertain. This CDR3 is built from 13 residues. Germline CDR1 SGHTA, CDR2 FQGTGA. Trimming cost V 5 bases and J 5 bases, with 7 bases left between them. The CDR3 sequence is CASSRDNNSPLHF. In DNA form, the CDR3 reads TGTGCCAGCAGCCGAGACAATAATTCACCCCTCCACTTT. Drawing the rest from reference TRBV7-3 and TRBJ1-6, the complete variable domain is GAGVSQTPSNKVTEKGKYVELRCDPISGHTALYWYRQSLGQGPEFLIYFQGTGAADDSGLPNDRFFAVRPEGSVSTLKIQRTERGDSAVYLCASSRDNNSPLHFGNGTRLTVT.